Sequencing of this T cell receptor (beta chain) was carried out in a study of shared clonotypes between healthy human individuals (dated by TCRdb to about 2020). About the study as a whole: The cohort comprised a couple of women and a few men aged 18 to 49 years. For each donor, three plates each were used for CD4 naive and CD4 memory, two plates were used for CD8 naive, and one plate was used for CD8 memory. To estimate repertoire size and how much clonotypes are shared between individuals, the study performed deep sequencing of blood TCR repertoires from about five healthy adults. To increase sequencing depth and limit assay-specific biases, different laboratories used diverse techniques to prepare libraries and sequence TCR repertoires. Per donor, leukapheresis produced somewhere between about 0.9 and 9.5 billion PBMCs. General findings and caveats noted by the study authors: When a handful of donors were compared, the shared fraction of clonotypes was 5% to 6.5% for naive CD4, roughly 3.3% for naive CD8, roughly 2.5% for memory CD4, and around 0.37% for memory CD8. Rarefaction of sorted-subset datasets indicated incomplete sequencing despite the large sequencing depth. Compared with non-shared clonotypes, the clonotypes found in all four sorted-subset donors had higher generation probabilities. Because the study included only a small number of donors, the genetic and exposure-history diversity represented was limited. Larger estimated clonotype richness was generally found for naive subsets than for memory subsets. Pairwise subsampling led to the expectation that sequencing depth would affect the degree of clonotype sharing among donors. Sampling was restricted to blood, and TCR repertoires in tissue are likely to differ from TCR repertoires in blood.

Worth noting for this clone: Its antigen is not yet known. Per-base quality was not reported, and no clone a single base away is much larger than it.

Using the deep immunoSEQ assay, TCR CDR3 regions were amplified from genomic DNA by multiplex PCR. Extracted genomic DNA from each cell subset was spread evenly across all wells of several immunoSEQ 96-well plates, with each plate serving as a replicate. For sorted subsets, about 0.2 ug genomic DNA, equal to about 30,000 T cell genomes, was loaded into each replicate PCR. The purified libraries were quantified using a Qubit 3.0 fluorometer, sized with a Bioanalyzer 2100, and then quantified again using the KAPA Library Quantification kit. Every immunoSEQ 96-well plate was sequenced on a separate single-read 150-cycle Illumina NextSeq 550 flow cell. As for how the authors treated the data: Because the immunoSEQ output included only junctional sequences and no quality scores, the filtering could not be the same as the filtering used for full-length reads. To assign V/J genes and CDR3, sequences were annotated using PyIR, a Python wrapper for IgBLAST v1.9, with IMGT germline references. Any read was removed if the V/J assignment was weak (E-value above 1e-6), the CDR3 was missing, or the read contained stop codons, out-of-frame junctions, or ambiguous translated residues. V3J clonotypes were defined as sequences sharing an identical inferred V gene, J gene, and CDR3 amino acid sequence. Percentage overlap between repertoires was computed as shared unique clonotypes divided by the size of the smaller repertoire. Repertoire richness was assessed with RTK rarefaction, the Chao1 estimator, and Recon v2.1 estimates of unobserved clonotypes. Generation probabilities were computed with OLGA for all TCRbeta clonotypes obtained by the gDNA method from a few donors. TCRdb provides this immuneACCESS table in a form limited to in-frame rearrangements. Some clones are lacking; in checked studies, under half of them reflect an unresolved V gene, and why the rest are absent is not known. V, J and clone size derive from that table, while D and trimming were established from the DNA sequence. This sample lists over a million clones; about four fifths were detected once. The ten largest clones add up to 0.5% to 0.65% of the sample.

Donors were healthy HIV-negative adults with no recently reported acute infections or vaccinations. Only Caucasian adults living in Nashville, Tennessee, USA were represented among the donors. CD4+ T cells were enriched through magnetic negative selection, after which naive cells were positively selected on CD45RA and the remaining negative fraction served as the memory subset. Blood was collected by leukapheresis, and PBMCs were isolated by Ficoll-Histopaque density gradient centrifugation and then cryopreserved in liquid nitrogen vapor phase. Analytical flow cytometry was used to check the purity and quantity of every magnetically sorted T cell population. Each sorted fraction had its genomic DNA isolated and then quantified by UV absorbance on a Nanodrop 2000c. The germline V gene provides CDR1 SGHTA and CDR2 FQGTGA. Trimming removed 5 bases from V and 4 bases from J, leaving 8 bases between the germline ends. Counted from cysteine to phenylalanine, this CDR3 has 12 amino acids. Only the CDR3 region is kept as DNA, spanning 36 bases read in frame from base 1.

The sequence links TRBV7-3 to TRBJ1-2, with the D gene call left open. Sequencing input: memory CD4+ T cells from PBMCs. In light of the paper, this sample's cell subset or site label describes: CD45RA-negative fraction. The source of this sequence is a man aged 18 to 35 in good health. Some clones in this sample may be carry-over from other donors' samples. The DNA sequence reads TGTGCCAGCAGCCCAGCTACCTATGGCTACACCTTC. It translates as CASSPATYGYTF.